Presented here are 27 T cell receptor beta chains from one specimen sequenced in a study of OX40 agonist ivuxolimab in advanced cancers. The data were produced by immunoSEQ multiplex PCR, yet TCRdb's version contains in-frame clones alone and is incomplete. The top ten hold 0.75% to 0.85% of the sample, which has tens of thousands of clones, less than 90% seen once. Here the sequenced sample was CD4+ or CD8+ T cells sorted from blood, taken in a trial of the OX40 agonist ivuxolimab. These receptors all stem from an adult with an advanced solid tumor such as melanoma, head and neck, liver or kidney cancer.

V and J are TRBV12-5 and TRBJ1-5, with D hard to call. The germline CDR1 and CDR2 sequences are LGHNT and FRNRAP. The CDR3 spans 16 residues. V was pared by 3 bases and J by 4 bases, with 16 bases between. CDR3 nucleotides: TGTGCTAGTGGTTTATGGCCCACCGATAGGAATCAGCCCCAGCATTTT. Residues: CASGLWPTDRNQPQHF.

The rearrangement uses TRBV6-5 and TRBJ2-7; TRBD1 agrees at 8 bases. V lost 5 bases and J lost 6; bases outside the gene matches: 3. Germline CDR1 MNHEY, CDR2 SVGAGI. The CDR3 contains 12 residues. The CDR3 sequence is CASSPGGREQYF. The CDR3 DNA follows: TGTGCCAGCAGTCCAGGGGGCCGCGAGCAGTACTTC.

CDR3 bases: TGTGCCAGCAGCTTGAGCGGCCACTCAGATACGCAGTATTTT. Protein product: CASSLSGHSDTQYF. This chain joins TRBV9 and TRBJ2-3, with a possible D match to TRBD2 (5 bases). Between the trimmed V and J ends, which lost 4 bases and 4 bases, there was a span of 13 bases. The CDR3 loop spans 14 amino acids. Germline V gene sequence: CDR1 SGDLS, CDR2 YYNGEE.

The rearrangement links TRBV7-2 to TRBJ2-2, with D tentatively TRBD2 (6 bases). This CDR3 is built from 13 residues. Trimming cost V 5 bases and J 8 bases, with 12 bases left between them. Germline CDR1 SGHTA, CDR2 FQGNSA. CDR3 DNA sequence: TGTGCCAGCAGCGCGGGGCCCCGGGGGGAGCTGTTTTTT. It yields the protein CASSAGPRGELFF.

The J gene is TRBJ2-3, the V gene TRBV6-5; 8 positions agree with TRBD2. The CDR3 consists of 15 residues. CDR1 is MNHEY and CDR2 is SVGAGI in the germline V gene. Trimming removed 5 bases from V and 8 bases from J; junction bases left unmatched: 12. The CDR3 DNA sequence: TGTGCCAGCAGTCAGGACACTAGCGGTAGATTTACGCAGTATTTT. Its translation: CASSQDTSGRFTQYF.

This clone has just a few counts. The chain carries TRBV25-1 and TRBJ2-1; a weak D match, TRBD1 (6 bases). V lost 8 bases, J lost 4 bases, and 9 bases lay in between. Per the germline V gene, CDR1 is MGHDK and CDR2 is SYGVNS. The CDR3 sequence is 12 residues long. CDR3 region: CASATGYNEQFF. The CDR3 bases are TGTGCCAGCGCAACAGGGTACAATGAGCAGTTCTTC.

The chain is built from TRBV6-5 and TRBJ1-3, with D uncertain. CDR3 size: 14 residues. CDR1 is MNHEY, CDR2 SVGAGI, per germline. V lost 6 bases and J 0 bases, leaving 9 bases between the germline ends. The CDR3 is CASSLGGSGNTIYF. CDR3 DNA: TGTGCCAGCAGCTTAGGAGGCTCTGGAAACACCATATATTTT.

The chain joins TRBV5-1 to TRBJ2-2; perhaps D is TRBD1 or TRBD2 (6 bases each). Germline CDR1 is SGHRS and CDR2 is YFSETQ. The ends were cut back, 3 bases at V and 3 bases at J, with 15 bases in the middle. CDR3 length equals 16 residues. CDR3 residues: CASSSGGGLDTGELFF. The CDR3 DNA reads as TGCGCCAGCAGCTCCGGAGGGGGGCTGGACACCGGGGAGCTGTTTTTT. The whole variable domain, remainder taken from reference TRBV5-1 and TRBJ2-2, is KAGVTQTPRYLIKTRGQQVTLSCSPISGHRSVSWYQQTPGQGLQFLFEYFSETQRNKGNFPGRFSGRQFSNSRSEMNVSTLELGDSALYLCASSSGGGLDTGELFFGEGSRLTVL.

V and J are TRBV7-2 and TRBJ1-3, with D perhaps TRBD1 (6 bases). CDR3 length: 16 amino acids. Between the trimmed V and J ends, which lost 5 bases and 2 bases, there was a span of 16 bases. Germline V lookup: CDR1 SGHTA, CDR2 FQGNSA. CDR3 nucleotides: TGTGCCAGCAGCCTGGGGGGGGCAATCGCTGGAAACACCATATATTTT. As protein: CASSLGGAIAGNTIYF. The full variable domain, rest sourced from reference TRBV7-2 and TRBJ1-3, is GAGVSQSPSNKVTEKGKDVELRCDPISGHTALYWYRQSLGQGLEFLIYFQGNSAPDKSGLPSDRFSAERTGGSVSTLTIQRTQQEDSAVYLCASSLGGAIAGNTIYFGEGSWLTVV.

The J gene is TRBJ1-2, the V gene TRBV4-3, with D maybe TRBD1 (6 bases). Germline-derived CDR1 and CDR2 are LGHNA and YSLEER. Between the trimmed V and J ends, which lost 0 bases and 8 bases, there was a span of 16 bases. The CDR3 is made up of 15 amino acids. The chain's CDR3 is CASSQDRGARVGYTF. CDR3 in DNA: TGCGCCAGCAGCCAAGATCGGGGGGCGCGGGTAGGCTACACCTTC.

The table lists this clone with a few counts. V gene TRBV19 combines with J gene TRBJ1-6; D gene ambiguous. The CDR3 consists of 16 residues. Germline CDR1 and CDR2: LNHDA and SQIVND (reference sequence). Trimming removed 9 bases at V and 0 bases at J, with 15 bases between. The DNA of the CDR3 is TGTGCCAGCGGACGAGGAGGGAGCTCCTATAATTCACCCCTCCACTTT. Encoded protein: CASGRGGSSYNSPLHF.

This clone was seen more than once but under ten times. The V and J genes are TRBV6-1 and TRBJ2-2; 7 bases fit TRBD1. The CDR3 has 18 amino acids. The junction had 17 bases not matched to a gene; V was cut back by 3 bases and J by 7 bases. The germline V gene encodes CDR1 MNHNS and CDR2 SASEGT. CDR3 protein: CASSDPGGRVYSDGELFF. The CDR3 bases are TGTGCCAGCAGTGACCCAGGGGGAAGGGTCTACTCAGACGGGGAGCTGTTTTTT.

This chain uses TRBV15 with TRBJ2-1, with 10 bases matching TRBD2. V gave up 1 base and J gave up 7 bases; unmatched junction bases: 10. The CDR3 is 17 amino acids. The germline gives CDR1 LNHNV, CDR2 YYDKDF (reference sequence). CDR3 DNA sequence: TGTGCCACCAGCAGAGCCGGGAGCGGGGGGGCGTTTAATGAGCAGTTCTTC. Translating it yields CATSRAGSGGAFNEQFF. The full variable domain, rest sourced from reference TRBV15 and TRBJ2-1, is DAMVIQNPRYQVTQFGKPVTLSCSQTLNHNVMYWYQQKSSQAPKLLFHYYDKDFNNEADTPDNFQSRRPNTSFCFLDIRSPGLGDTAMYLCATSRAGSGGAFNEQFFGPGTRLTVL.

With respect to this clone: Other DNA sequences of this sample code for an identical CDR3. CDR3 protein: CASSLDRAGANVLTF. The CDR3 coding sequence is TGTGCCAGCAGTCTCGACAGGGCTGGGGCCAACGTCCTGACTTTC. The chain recombines TRBV7-2 with TRBJ2-6; 7 bases line up with TRBD1. V lost 6 bases and J lost 2; bases outside the gene matches: 4. CDR3 length equals 15 residues. The germline gives CDR1 SGHTA, CDR2 FQGNSA.

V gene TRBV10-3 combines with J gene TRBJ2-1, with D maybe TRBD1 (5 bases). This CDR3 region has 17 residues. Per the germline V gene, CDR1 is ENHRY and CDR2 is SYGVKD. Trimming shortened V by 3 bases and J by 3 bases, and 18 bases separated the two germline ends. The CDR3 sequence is CAISDPSFRAVYNEQFF. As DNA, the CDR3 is TGTGCCATCAGTGACCCGTCTTTCAGGGCGGTCTACAATGAGCAGTTCTTC.

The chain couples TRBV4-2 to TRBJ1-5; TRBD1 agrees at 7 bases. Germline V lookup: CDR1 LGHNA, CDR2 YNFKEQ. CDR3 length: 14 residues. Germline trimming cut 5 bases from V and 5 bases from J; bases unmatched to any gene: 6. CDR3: CASSGTAGHQPQHF. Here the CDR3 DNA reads TGTGCCAGCAGCGGGACAGCAGGCCATCAGCCCCAGCATTTT.

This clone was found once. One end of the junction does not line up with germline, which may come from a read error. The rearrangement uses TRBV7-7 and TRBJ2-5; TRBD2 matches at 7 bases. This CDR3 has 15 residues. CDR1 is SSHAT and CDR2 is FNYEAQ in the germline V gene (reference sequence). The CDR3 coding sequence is TGTGCTAGCAGCTTAGTATTCGGGGGGCAAGAGACCCAGTACTTC. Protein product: CASSLVFGGQETQYF. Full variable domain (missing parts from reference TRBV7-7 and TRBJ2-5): GAGVSQSPRYKVTKRGQDVTLRCDPISSHATLYWYQQALGQGPEFLTYFNYEAQPDKSGLPSDRFSAERPEGSISTLTIQRTEQRDSAMYRCASSLVFGGQETQYFGPGTRLLVL.

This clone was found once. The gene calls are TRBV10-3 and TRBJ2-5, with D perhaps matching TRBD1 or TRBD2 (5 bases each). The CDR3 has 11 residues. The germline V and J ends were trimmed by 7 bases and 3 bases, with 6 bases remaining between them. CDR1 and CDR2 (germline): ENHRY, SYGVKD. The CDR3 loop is CAIMGEETQYF. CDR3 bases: TGTGCCATCATGGGGGAAGAGACCCAGTACTTC.

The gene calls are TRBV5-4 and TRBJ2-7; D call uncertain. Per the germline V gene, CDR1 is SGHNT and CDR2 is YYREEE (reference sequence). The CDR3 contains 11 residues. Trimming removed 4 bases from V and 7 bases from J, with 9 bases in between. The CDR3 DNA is TGTGCCAGCAGCGGGGTCGGGGAGCAGTACTTC. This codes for CASSGVGEQYF.

In DNA form, the CDR3 reads TGTGCCAGCAGCGTAAGACAGGGCTATGAGCAGTTCTTC. Amino acid sequence: CASSVRQGYEQFF. J is TRBJ2-1 and V is TRBV7-2, with 7 bases identical to TRBD1. With 5 bases clipped from V and 8 bases from J, the junction kept 6 bases outside the gene matches. The germline V gene encodes CDR1 SGHTA and CDR2 FQGNSA. This CDR3 has 13 residues.

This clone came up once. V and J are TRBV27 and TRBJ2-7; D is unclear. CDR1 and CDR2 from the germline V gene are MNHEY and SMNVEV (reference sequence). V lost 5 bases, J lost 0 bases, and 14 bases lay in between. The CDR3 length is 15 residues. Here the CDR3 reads CASSRQASSSYEQYF. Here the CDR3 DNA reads TGTGCCAGCAGTCGGCAGGCCAGTAGCTCCTACGAGCAGTACTTC.

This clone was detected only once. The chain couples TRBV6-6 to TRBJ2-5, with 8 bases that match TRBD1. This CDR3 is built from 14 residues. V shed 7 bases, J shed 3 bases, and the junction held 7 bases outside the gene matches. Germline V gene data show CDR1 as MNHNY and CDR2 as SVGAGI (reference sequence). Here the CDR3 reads CASIRTGSEETQYF. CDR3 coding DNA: TGTGCCAGCATCCGGACAGGGTCCGAAGAGACCCAGTACTTC.

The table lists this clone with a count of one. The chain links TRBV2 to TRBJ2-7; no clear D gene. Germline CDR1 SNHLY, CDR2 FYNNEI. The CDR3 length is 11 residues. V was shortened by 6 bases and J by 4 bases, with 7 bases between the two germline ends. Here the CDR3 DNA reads TGTGCCAGCAGCGAGGTGTACGAGCAGTACTTC. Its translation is CASSEVYEQYF.

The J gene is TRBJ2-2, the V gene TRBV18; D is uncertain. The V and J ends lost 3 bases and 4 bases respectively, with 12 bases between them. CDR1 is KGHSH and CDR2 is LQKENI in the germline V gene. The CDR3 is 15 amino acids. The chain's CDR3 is CASSPSGGFTGELFF. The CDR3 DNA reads TGTGCCAGCTCACCCTCGGGCGGATTCACCGGGGAGCTGTTTTTT.

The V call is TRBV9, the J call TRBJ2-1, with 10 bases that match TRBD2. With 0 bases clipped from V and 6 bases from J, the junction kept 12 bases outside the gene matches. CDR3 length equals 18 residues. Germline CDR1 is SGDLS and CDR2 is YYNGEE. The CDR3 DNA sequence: TGTGCCAGCAGCGTAGCAGGGGCTAGCGGGGGCCCAGGCAATGAGCAGTTCTTC. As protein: CASSVAGASGGPGNEQFF.

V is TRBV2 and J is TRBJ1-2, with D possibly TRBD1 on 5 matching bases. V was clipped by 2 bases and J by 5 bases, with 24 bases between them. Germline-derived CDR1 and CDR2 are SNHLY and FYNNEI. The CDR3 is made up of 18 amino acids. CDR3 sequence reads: CASSETRFGLGTSYGYTF. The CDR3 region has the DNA TGTGCCAGCAGTGAAACCAGGTTCGGGCTGGGGACGTCGTATGGCTACACCTTC. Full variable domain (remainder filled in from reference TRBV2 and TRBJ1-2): EPEVTQTPSHQVTQMGQEVILRCVPISNHLYFYWYRQILGQKVEFLVSFYNNEISEKSEIFDDQFSVERPDGSNFTLKIRSTKLEDSAMYFCASSETRFGLGTSYGYTFGSGTRLTVV.

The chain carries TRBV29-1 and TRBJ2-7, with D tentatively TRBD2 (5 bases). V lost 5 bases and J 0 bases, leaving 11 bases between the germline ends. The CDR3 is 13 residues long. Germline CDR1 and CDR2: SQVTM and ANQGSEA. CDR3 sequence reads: CSVRGSSSYEQYF. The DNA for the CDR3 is TGCAGCGTTCGGGGATCAAGCTCCTACGAGCAGTACTTC.